These 29 T cell receptor beta chains were all obtained from the same sample, sequenced in a study of cytomegalovirus exposure and HLA in healthy donors. PCR involved 60 Vbeta and 13 Jbeta primers. The assay was immunoSEQ multiplex PCR, and TCRdb's table has in-frame clones only and misses some. Of roughly 78,000 clones in the sample, roughly 60% are singletons; the top ten hold less than 7.5%. Input material: PBMCs. Receptors originate from a man between 25 and 39 years old in good health and CMV-seropositive.

This clone was recorded a few times. The rearrangement joins TRBV9 to TRBJ2-3, with D possibly matching TRBD2 (6 bases). Germline assignment: CDR1 SGDLS and CDR2 YYNGEE. The V and J ends lost 0 bases and 0 bases respectively, with 11 bases between them. The CDR3 loop spans 16 amino acids. CDR3 protein: CASSVGWAGSTDTQYF. CDR3 DNA sequence: TGTGCCAGCAGCGTAGGATGGGCGGGAAGCACAGATACGCAGTATTTT.

This rearrangement joins TRBV6-1 to TRBJ1-1; the D is unclear. The ends were cut back, 8 bases at V and 3 bases at J, with 16 bases in the middle. The CDR3 loop spans 14 amino acids. Germline loops: CDR1 MNHNS, CDR2 SASEGT. The CDR3 DNA reads as TGTGCCAGCTCCGGGTTTTTTGCGGACACTGAAGCTTTCTTT. Its translation: CASSGFFADTEAFF.

V is TRBV7-6 and J is TRBJ1-4; 7 positions match TRBD1. Germline CDR1 and CDR2: SGHVS and FNYEAQ. This CDR3 spans 14 amino acids. V lost 2 bases and J lost 8; bases outside the gene matches: 5. The CDR3: CASSLQGVREKLFF. The CDR3 region has the DNA TGTGCCAGCAGCTTACAGGGGGTCAGAGAAAAACTGTTTTTT.

The genes are TRBV23-1 and TRBJ1-6, with D unresolved. TRBV23-1 counts as an open reading frame of uncertain function. The CDR3 runs 20 residues. With 6 bases removed from V and 5 bases from J, the gap between germline ends came to 29 bases. CDR3 region: CASSHPSQRSLPCHNSPLHF. The CDR3 region has the DNA TGCGCCAGCAGCCACCCAAGTCAGCGATCGTTACCCTGTCATAATTCACCCCTCCACTTT.

V gene TRBV7-2 combines with J gene TRBJ1-4; TRBD1 aligns across 10 bases. Germline CDR1 SGHTA, CDR2 FQGNSA. The CDR3 totals 16 residues. V was clipped by 5 bases and J by 5 bases; unmatched bases: 8. In DNA form, the CDR3 reads TGTGCCAGCAGCCTAGGGCCGGGACAGGGGAATGAAAAACTGTTTTTT. It is translated as CASSLGPGQGNEKLFF.

This clone was seen a handful of times. The rearrangement uses TRBV11-2 and TRBJ1-3; no reliable D call. Trimming left V 3 bases short and J 6 bases short, with 9 bases between. Germline assignment: CDR1 SGHAT and CDR2 FQNNGV. The CDR3 contains 13 residues. In DNA, the CDR3 is TGTGCCAGCAGCTTGGGCCATGCAAACACCATATATTTT. Encoded protein: CASSLGHANTIYF.

This clone was seen many times. The chain recombines TRBV7-9 with TRBJ2-5; 8 bases map to TRBD2. After removal of 4 bases from V and 4 bases from J, the junction contained 5 bases not matched to a gene. The CDR3 contains 14 residues. Germline CDR1 and CDR2: SEHNR and FQNEAQ (reference sequence). CDR3 region: CASSSTSVGETQYF. CDR3 in DNA: TGTGCCAGCAGCTCGACTAGCGTGGGAGAGACCCAGTACTTC.

The chain links TRBV28 to TRBJ2-5, with D uncertain. From germline, CDR1 is MDHEN and CDR2 SYDVKM. CDR3 length equals 12 residues. The V end was cut by 2 bases, the J end by 5 bases, with 6 bases between. The chain's CDR3 is CASSLQRETQYF. CDR3 nucleotide sequence: TGTGCCAGCAGTTTACAGAGGGAGACCCAGTACTTC.

The table lists this clone with a few counts. The chain combines TRBV28 with TRBJ2-7; D uncertain. Germline V gene lookup returns CDR1 MDHEN and CDR2 SYDVKM. V was trimmed by 2 bases and J by 0 bases, leaving 5 bases between them. The CDR3 totals 13 residues. The CDR3 sequence is CASSLDNSYEQYF. For the CDR3, the DNA is TGTGCCAGCAGTTTAGACAACTCCTACGAGCAGTACTTC.

CDR3 in DNA: TGTGCCAGCACCAAGGTCCCAATGCGGAAGACAGATACGCAGTATTTT. Translated: CASTKVPMRKTDTQYF. The chain carries TRBV21-1 and TRBJ2-3; the table's D gene call, TRBD2, was not cross checked with the DNA. TRBV21-1 corresponds to a pseudogene. The CDR3 runs to 16 residues.

The J gene is TRBJ2-7, the V gene TRBV5-4; 10 bases are a match to TRBD2. This CDR3 has 15 amino acids. Germline V gene lookup returns CDR1 SGHNT and CDR2 YYREEE (reference sequence). V trimming: 3 bases; J trimming: 7 bases; junction bases outside the gene matches: 10. The CDR3 loop reads CASSSGGLATREQYF. In nucleotides, the CDR3 is TGTGCCAGCAGCTCCGGGGGACTAGCGACGAGGGAGCAGTACTTC.

The CDR3 DNA reads TGTGCCAGCAGCGCCCTAACGGAGACCCAGTACTTC. It encodes CASSALTETQYF. The chain joins TRBV9 to TRBJ2-5; D is ambiguous. The CDR3 covers 12 residues. The germline CDR1 and CDR2 sequences are SGDLS and YYNGEE. Trimming took off 3 bases at V and 5 bases at J, with 8 bases between the two ends.

The chain combines TRBV28 with TRBJ2-6, with a weak D call TRBD1 (6 bases). V was clipped by 1 base and J by 2 bases, with 12 bases between them. The CDR3 has 17 residues. Germline V gene data show CDR1 as MDHEN and CDR2 as SYDVKM. The CDR3 protein is CASSLSGRGTGANVLTF. Written as DNA, the CDR3 is TGTGCCAGCAGTTTATCAGGCAGGGGAACTGGGGCCAACGTCCTGACTTTC.

This clone appeared a few times. The sample holds other DNA sequences that translate to the same CDR3. The chain has TRBV4-2 and TRBJ2-3; maybe TRBD2 (6 bases). The V and J ends lost 3 bases and 1 base respectively, with 17 bases between them. The CDR3 runs to 17 residues. Germline assignment: CDR1 LGHNA and CDR2 YNFKEQ. The CDR3 DNA sequence: TGTGCCAGCAGCCATGGGGGACTCCGGGCCCGCACAGATACGCAGTATTTT. It specifies CASSHGGLRARTDTQYF.

This chain uses TRBV7-2 with TRBJ2-1; 10 bases align to TRBD2. This CDR3 is built from 15 residues. With 5 bases clipped from V and 1 base from J, the junction kept 2 bases outside the gene matches. CDR1 is SGHTA and CDR2 is FQGNSA in the germline V gene. The CDR3 sequence: CASSRLAGSYNEQFF. The CDR3 DNA reads as TGTGCCAGCAGCCGACTAGCGGGTTCCTACAATGAGCAGTTCTTC.

Points on this clone: Germline is not matched at one junction end, which may reflect a read error. V gene TRBV28 combines with J gene TRBJ1-2; 10 bases line up with TRBD1. Germline CDR1 reads MDHEN; CDR2 reads SYDVKM. The CDR3 loop spans 16 amino acids. CDR3: CVSTMGQGRRDYGYTF. In nucleotides, the CDR3 is TGTGTCAGCACCATGGGACAGGGGAGAAGAGACTATGGCTACACCTTC.

This clone has only one observation. The rearrangement uses TRBV5-5 and TRBJ2-4; 7 bases are shared with TRBD1. Germline CDR1 and CDR2: SGHKS and YYEKEE (reference sequence). The V segment lost 0 bases and the J segment 8 bases; nucleotides outside the gene matches: 2. The CDR3 runs 13 residues. The CDR3 here is CASSLEGADIQYF. For the CDR3, the DNA is TGTGCCAGCAGCTTGGAGGGGGCGGACATTCAGTACTTC. Together with reference TRBV5-5 and TRBJ2-4, the CDR3 gives the full variable domain: DAGVTQSPTHLIKTRGQQVTLRCSPISGHKSVSWYQQVLGQGPQFIFQYYEKEERGRGNFPDRFSARQFPNYSSELNVNALLLGDSALYLCASSLEGADIQYFGAGTRLSVL.

The V call is TRBV5-1, the J call TRBJ2-7; TRBD1 agrees at 9 bases. This CDR3 is 15 amino acids long. Trimming took 4 bases from V and 1 from J; bases not matched to a gene: 6. CDR1 is SGHRS and CDR2 is YFSETQ in the germline V gene. CDR3 bases: TGCGCCAGCAGCCGGACAGGGGATCCATCCTACGAGCAGTACTTC. It yields the protein CASSRTGDPSYEQYF.

The V call is TRBV28, the J call TRBJ1-2; TRBD1 is a possible D gene (6 bases). CDR1 and CDR2 from the germline V gene are MDHEN and SYDVKM. Trimming took 2 bases from V and 4 from J, leaving 8 bases between them. The CDR3 spans 13 residues. CDR3 sequence (DNA): TGTGCCAGCAGTTTAGGCAGGGGCTATGGCTACACCTTC. It translates to CASSLGRGYGYTF.

This chain uses TRBV29-1 with TRBJ2-5; 11 nucleotides agree with TRBD1. Germline lookup yields CDR1 SQVTM and CDR2 ANQGSEA. The CDR3 loop spans 13 amino acids. V lost 6 bases, J lost 2 bases, and 2 bases stayed unmatched. CDR3 sequence reads: CSVGDRGQETQYF. The CDR3 region has the DNA TGCAGCGTGGGGGACAGGGGGCAAGAGACCCAGTACTTC.

V and J are TRBV19 and TRBJ1-5; unclear D gene. Germline CDR1 LNHDA, CDR2 SQIVND (reference sequence). The CDR3 contains 14 residues. V shed 5 bases and J shed 0 bases, with 8 bases lying between them. The CDR3 nucleotides are TGTGCCAGTAGTCACACTAATAGCAATCAGCCCCAGCATTTT. This sequence encodes CASSHTNSNQPQHF. Filled out from reference TRBV19 and TRBJ1-5, the complete variable domain reads DGGITQSPKYLFRKEGQNVTLSCEQNLNHDAMYWYRQDPGQGLRLIYYSQIVNDFQKGDIAEGYSVSREKKESFPLTVTSAQKNPTAFYLCASSHTNSNQPQHFGDGTRLSIL.

V and J are TRBV18 and TRBJ2-5; D gene uncertain. This CDR3 is built from 13 residues. The V end lost 3 bases, the J end lost 4 bases, and 9 bases lay between the germline ends. CDR1 and CDR2 from the germline V gene are KGHSH and LQKENI. The CDR3 protein is CASSPATGETQYF. The CDR3 nucleotides are TGTGCCAGCTCACCTGCAACCGGAGAGACCCAGTACTTC.

This clone showed up just once. This rearrangement joins TRBV2 to TRBJ2-3; 12 nucleotides align to TRBD2. This CDR3 has 15 amino acids. The germline CDR1 and CDR2 sequences are SNHLY and FYNNEI. V lost 5 bases to trimming and J lost 2 bases; unmatched junction nucleotides: 2. CDR3 DNA sequence: TGTGCCAGCAGTCGGACTAGCGGGGTCACAGATACGCAGTATTTT. The encoded protein is CASSRTSGVTDTQYF.

The count of this clone is one. The chain recombines TRBV28 with TRBJ2-1; 10 bases match TRBD2. The V and J ends lost 6 bases and 6 bases, in that order; junction bases with no gene match: 8. The germline CDR1 and CDR2 sequences are MDHEN and SYDVKM. This CDR3 comprises 15 residues. Here the CDR3 DNA reads TGTGCCAGCAGATCAAAGCGGGGGGGCTTCAATGAGCAGTTCTTC. Protein sequence: CASRSKRGGFNEQFF.

The chain has TRBV19 and TRBJ1-1, with 9 bases identical to TRBD1. The CDR3 consists of 13 residues. The J segment lost 3 bases and the V segment lost 4 bases, leaving 0 bases of the junction unmatched. Germline assignment: CDR1 LNHDA and CDR2 SQIVND (reference sequence). The CDR3 reads CASSRTGDTEAFF. CDR3 bases: TGTGCCAGTAGTAGGACAGGGGACACTGAAGCTTTCTTT.

This clone was seen only a few times. V is TRBV27 and J is TRBJ2-1, with 8 bases that match TRBD1. The CDR3 has 16 amino acids. After removal of 7 bases from V and 6 bases from J, the junction contained 14 bases not matched to a gene. Per the germline V gene, CDR1 is MNHEY and CDR2 is SMNVEV (reference sequence). In nucleotides, the CDR3 is TGTGCCAGCACTCGAGGAACAGGGGGAATTGGCAATGAGCAGTTCTTC. Residues: CASTRGTGGIGNEQFF.

A few counts support this clone. This chain joins TRBV29-1 and TRBJ2-1, with 14 bases fitting TRBD2. The junction had 24 bases not matched to a gene; V was cut back by 5 bases and J by 6 bases. The V gene's germline CDR1 is SQVTM and CDR2 ANQGSEA. The CDR3 spans 21 residues. The CDR3: CSVNRFWARLAGGRDSNEQFF. The DNA of the CDR3 is TGCAGCGTTAACCGCTTTTGGGCCCGACTAGCGGGGGGGCGGGATAGCAATGAGCAGTTCTTC.

This chain joins TRBV4-2 and TRBJ1-4; 9 bases map to TRBD1. V gave up 4 bases and J gave up 8 bases; unmatched junction bases: 5. Germline assignment: CDR1 LGHNA and CDR2 YNFKEQ. The CDR3 contains 14 residues. CDR3 sequence reads: CASSLGTGSEKLFF. CDR3 nucleotide sequence: TGTGCCAGCAGCCTCGGGACAGGGAGCGAAAAACTGTTTTTT.

V is TRBV19 and J is TRBJ1-6; 9 nucleotides align to TRBD1. The CDR3 covers 16 residues. The germline V gene encodes CDR1 LNHDA and CDR2 SQIVND (reference sequence). V dropped 3 bases and J dropped 9; count of bases not matched to a gene: 9. The CDR3 DNA reads TGTGCCAGTAGTATCCAACCGGGACAGGGCTCTTCACCCCTCCACTTT. This codes for CASSIQPGQGSSPLHF.